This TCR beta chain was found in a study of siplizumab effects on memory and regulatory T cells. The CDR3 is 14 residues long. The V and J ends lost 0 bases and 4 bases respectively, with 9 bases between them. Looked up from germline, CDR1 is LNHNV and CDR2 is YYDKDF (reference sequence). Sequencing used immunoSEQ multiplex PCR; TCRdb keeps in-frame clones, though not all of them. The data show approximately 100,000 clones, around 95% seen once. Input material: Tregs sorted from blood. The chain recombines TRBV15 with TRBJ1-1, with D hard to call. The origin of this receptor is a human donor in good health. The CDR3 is CATSREGLSTEAFF. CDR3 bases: TGTGCCACCAGCAGAGAGGGGTTGTCCACTGAAGCTTTCTTT.